The present entry profiles one TCR beta chain with its context. The data derive from a study of blood T cell repertoires in COVID-19. Sequencing used immunoSEQ multiplex PCR; TCRdb keeps in-frame clones, though not all of them. Found here are under 200,000 clones, approximately 91% of them singletons; the top ten hold roughly 2.3%. The CDR3 consists of 15 residues. The germline gives CDR1 LNHDA, CDR2 SQIVND (reference sequence). The V segment lost 6 bases and the J segment 3 bases; nucleotides outside the gene matches: 6. Input material: peripheral blood. This chain uses TRBV19 with TRBJ1-1; 11 nucleotides line up with TRBD1. The source of this sequence is a man aged 18 to 29 with acute or convalescent COVID-19. CDR3 nucleotides: TGTGCCAGTAGGCGCGGGACAGGGGGGCACACTGAAGCTTTCTTT. Its protein is CASRRGTGGHTEAFF.